This T cell receptor (beta chain) is drawn from a study of T-cell reconstitution after alpha-beta-depleted transplantation in children. This clonotype was seen at least ten times. Preparation of the TCRbeta library used unique molecular identifiers. MiXCR was run by TCRdb on the PCR reads, yielding one entry per CDR3 protein. This table holds approximately 83,000 distinct CDR3 sequences, roughly an eighth found once. CDR1 is SQVTM and CDR2 is ANQGSEA in the germline V gene. The CDR3 sequence is 16 residues long. J gave up 0 bases and V 4 bases, and 5 bases lay outside the gene matches. This receptor was taken from a human donor who donated a stem cell graft to a child with inherited bone marrow failure. This chain uses TRBV29-1 with TRBJ2-3; 12 nucleotides align to TRBD2. The input for sequencing was PBMCs from the stem cell graft donor, taken from the stem cell graft. For the CDR3, the DNA is TGCAGCGTTGCCGGGACTAGCGGGCTTAGCACAGATACGCAGTATTTT. This codes for CSVAGTSGLSTDTQYF.